The entry below gives a single T cell receptor beta chain sequence along with its context. Source study methods: From reference gene primer amplification, estimates of nucleated cell counts were derived. TCRdb's copy holds only in-frame clones and misses some; the assay was immunoSEQ multiplex PCR. D and trimming were read from the DNA, whereas the V and J calls and clone size are those reported in that table. The sample has roughly 200,000 clones, 65% to 85% seen once. These data come from a study of blood T cell repertoires in COVID-19. As for the study in general: From T cells, B-cell-depleted T cells, or PBMCs came the material, which was cDNA or gDNA.

Germline lookup yields CDR1 LNHDA and CDR2 SQIVND (reference sequence). CDR3 length equals 15 residues. The ends lost 9 bases at V and 6 bases at J; junction bases unmatched: 13. Seattle's cohort entered during active infection and was followed longitudinally. Sequencing was done on a sample of peripheral blood. The origin of this receptor is a middle-aged woman with COVID-19, enrolled during active disease. The chain links TRBV19 to TRBJ1-5; 8 nucleotides match TRBD1. CDR3 residues: CASLEFQGAGQPQHF. CDR3 DNA: TGTGCCAGCTTAGAGTTCCAGGGGGCAGGTCAGCCCCAGCATTTT.